A single sample gave rise to the 32 T cell receptor beta chains below, sequenced in a study of cytomegalovirus exposure and HLA in healthy donors. 60 Vbeta and 13 Jbeta primers were used in PCR. This table comes from immunoSEQ multiplex PCR, and its TCRdb copy is limited to in-frame clones, with some not included. The profile shows tens of thousands of clones, about four fifths of them singletons. Material: PBMCs. These receptors were collected from a woman aged 18-29 years in good health and CMV-seronegative.

This clone showed up just once. V is TRBV4-1 and J is TRBJ2-4; 10 bases map to TRBD2. This CDR3 has 18 residues. The trim removed 0 bases at V and 3 bases at J, leaving 8 bases unmatched. The germline gives CDR1 MGHRA, CDR2 YSYEKL. The CDR3 DNA follows: TGCGCCAGCAGCCAAGACCTTACTAGCGGGACAGGCAAAAACATTCAGTACTTC. This sequence encodes CASSQDLTSGTGKNIQYF.

The genes are TRBV21-1 and TRBJ2-2; TRBD2, the table's D call, lacks a check against the DNA. TRBV21-1 is a documented pseudogene. The CDR3 runs to 18 residues. DNA for the CDR3: TGTGCCAGCAGCAAGAGGCTTGGGCGGGACCTCTACACCGGGGAGCTGTTTTTT. It encodes CASSKRLGRDLYTGELFF.

V and J are TRBV27 and TRBJ2-1, with TRBD1 as a possible D gene (5 bases). The germline V gene encodes CDR1 MNHEY and CDR2 SMNVEV (reference sequence). The CDR3 covers 18 residues. V gave up 3 bases and J gave up 10 bases, with 28 bases separating them. The CDR3 DNA sequence: TGTGCCAGCAGTTTCCGCCCAGGGAACCCGCGAATGGGAAGGGAGCAGTTCTTC. Residues: CASSFRPGNPRMGREQFF.

The chain uses TRBV5-1 and TRBJ2-3; the D gene is possibly TRBD2 (6 bases). The CDR3 sequence is 14 residues long. CDR1 and CDR2 (germline): SGHRS, YFSETQ. Trimming left V 3 bases short and J 5 bases short, with 13 bases between. The chain's CDR3 is CASSSTGTQDTQYF. CDR3 DNA: TGCGCCAGCAGCTCAACCGGGACTCAAGATACGCAGTATTTT.

This chain uses TRBV7-3 with TRBJ2-2; D possibly corresponds to TRBD1 (6 bases). The CDR3 sequence is 14 residues long. The germline V and J ends were trimmed by 2 bases and 3 bases, with 7 bases remaining between them. CDR1 is SGHTA, CDR2 FQGTGA, per germline. CDR3 bases: TGTGCCAGCAGCTTAGCAGGGGACACCGGGGAGCTGTTTTTT. This gives the protein CASSLAGDTGELFF.

The chain couples TRBV5-1 to TRBJ2-5, with D perhaps matching TRBD1 (6 bases). With 4 bases removed from V and 2 bases from J, the gap between germline ends came to 15 bases. CDR3 length: 15 residues. Germline V gene lookup returns CDR1 SGHRS and CDR2 YFSETQ. The CDR3 here is CASSARATGQETQYF. CDR3 nucleotide sequence: TGCGCCAGCAGCGCCCGGGCTACAGGGCAAGAGACCCAGTACTTC.

This rearrangement joins TRBV6-7 to TRBJ2-7; D gene ambiguous. TRBV6-7 is known as an ORF, though its function is uncertain. The CDR3 covers 15 residues. The V and J ends lost 0 bases and 0 bases respectively, with 9 bases between them. DNA of the CDR3: TGTGCCAGCAGTTACTCTTGGTTTAGCTCCTACGAGCAGTACTTC. It is translated as CASSYSWFSSYEQYF.

V usage is TRBV30 and J usage is TRBJ2-1; the match to TRBD2 covers 12 bases. Germline V gives CDR1 GTSNPN, CDR2 SVGIG (reference sequence). Losses at the gene ends were 4 bases for V and 7 bases for J; bases not matched to a gene: 17. CDR3 length: 18 amino acids. As DNA, the CDR3 is TGTGCCTGGACGGGGCTAGCGGGAGGGGACCCATATTGGAATGAGCAGTTCTTC. Translation gives CAWTGLAGGDPYWNEQFF.

The V and J genes are TRBV27 and TRBJ2-7, with a weak D call TRBD2 (5 bases). From germline, CDR1 is MNHEY and CDR2 SMNVEV (reference sequence). The V and J ends lost 6 bases and 5 bases respectively, with 20 bases between them. The CDR3 sequence is 15 residues long. Here the CDR3 reads CASSQSKRLSNEQYF. For the CDR3, the DNA is TGTGCCAGCAGCCAATCTAAAAGACTAAGCAACGAGCAGTACTTC.

This sequence joins TRBV6-1 and TRBJ2-3, with D perhaps matching TRBD1 (6 bases). CDR3 size: 14 residues. Germline V CDR1 and CDR2: MNHNS, SASEGT. Trimming cost V 5 bases and J 2 bases, with 11 bases left between them. The CDR3 loop is CASSLGANTDTQYF. CDR3 bases: TGTGCCAGCAGTCTGGGGGCCAACACAGATACGCAGTATTTT.

The chain employs TRBV13 and TRBJ2-1; 9 bases line up with TRBD2. V dropped 5 bases and J dropped 7; count of bases not matched to a gene: 6. This CDR3 comprises 14 residues. In germline, CDR1 is PRHDT, CDR2 FYEKMQ (reference sequence). CDR3 sequence (DNA): TGTGCCAGCAGCCGGACTAGCGTTTCGAATGAGCAGTTCTTC. Amino acids: CASSRTSVSNEQFF.

This clone was found once. V and J are TRBV28 and TRBJ2-7, with a weak D call TRBD2 (6 bases). The germline gives CDR1 MDHEN, CDR2 SYDVKM. The CDR3 runs 14 residues. V was clipped by 6 bases and J by 0 bases, with 12 bases between them. CDR3 amino acids: CASRAGRHSYEQYF. The CDR3 coding sequence is TGTGCCAGCAGGGCGGGGCGGCACTCCTACGAGCAGTACTTC. The full variable domain, completed using reference TRBV28 and TRBJ2-7, is DVKVTQSSRYLVKRTGEKVFLECVQDMDHENMFWYRQDPGLGLRLIYFSYDVKMKEKGDIPEGYSVSREKKERFSLILESASTNQTSMYLCASRAGRHSYEQYFGPGTRLTVT.

The CDR3 DNA follows: TGCGCCAGCAGCTTGGACAGGCCATCGCGGGGCTACACCTTC. Its translation is CASSLDRPSRGYTF. The rearrangement uses TRBV5-1 and TRBJ1-2; the D gene is possibly TRBD1 (5 bases). V was pared by 0 bases and J by 8 bases, with 14 bases between. This CDR3 region has 14 residues. CDR1 and CDR2 from the germline V gene are SGHRS and YFSETQ. The variable domain in full, with the rest retrieved from reference TRBV5-1 and TRBJ1-2, is KAGVTQTPRYLIKTRGQQVTLSCSPISGHRSVSWYQQTPGQGLQFLFEYFSETQRNKGNFPGRFSGRQFSNSRSEMNVSTLELGDSALYLCASSLDRPSRGYTFGSGTRLTVV.

This chain's CDR3 is CASSPGQGALYEQYF. The CDR3 coding sequence is TGTGCCAGCAGCCCGGGACAGGGGGCTCTCTACGAGCAGTACTTC. The chain couples TRBV6-5 to TRBJ2-7; 12 bases fit TRBD1. CDR3 length equals 15 residues. Germline V gene lookup returns CDR1 MNHEY and CDR2 SVGAGI. Unmatched junction bases numbered 6, after V lost 6 bases and J lost 3 bases.

V usage is TRBV6-5 and J usage is TRBJ2-1; no firm D call. Per the germline V gene, CDR1 is MNHEY and CDR2 is SVGAGI. The germline V and J ends were trimmed by 6 bases and 5 bases, with 11 bases remaining between them. The CDR3 is made up of 13 amino acids. The CDR3 reads CASSRVTHNEQFF. For the CDR3, the DNA is TGTGCCAGCAGCCGGGTTACACACAATGAGCAGTTCTTC.

This clone was detected a few times. The V call is TRBV30, the J call TRBJ2-7; 9 bases line up with TRBD2. Trimming cost V 0 bases and J 4 bases; bases outside gene matches: 4. Germline V CDR1 and CDR2: GTSNPN, SVGIG (reference sequence). CDR3 length equals 14 residues. CDR3 nucleotides: TGTGCCTGGAGTGTACGCGGGAGGGTATACGAGCAGTACTTC. Translated: CAWSVRGRVYEQYF.

The chain uses TRBV7-9 and TRBJ1-4; D gene ambiguous. Per germline, CDR1 SEHNR and CDR2 FQNEAQ (reference sequence). The CDR3 length is 18 residues. V lost 1 base and J 0 bases, leaving 15 bases between the germline ends. The DNA for the CDR3 is TGTGCCAGCAGCTTAGGTTTGAGGAACTATGCAACTAATGAAAAACTGTTTTTT. Translated, it gives CASSLGLRNYATNEKLFF.

The rearrangement joins TRBV6-1 to TRBJ1-5, with 10 bases lining up with TRBD1. With 6 bases clipped from V and 7 bases from J, the junction kept 6 bases outside the gene matches. CDR3 length: 14 residues. Germline CDR1 MNHNS, CDR2 SASEGT. The CDR3 bases are TGTGCCAGCAGATCGACAGGGGGCGGACAGCCCCAGCATTTT. Its protein is CASRSTGGGQPQHF.

The chain uses TRBV5-1 and TRBJ2-7; 7 bases match TRBD1. Germline V gene lookup returns CDR1 SGHRS and CDR2 YFSETQ. The junction had 8 bases not matched to a gene; V was cut back by 5 bases and J by 3 bases. The CDR3 contains 14 residues. The CDR3 coding sequence is TGCGCCAGCAGTTACACCGGGACAGACTACGAGCAGTACTTC. Translating gives CASSYTGTDYEQYF.

Points on this clone: The sample contains more than one DNA sequence encoding this CDR3. This chain joins TRBV29-1 and TRBJ2-5; no clear D. V shed 5 bases and J shed 11 bases, with 24 bases lying between them. The V gene's germline CDR1 is SQVTM and CDR2 ANQGSEA. The CDR3 is 14 residues long. The CDR3 protein is CSVSARQAGYEQYF. For the CDR3, the DNA is TGCAGCGTTTCGGCGCGGCAAGCCGGCTATGAGCAGTACTTC.

V and J are TRBV11-2 and TRBJ1-1; TRBD1 matches at 8 bases. Germline CDR1 SGHAT, CDR2 FQNNGV. Losses at the gene ends were 0 bases for V and 6 bases for J; bases not matched to a gene: 9. This CDR3 comprises 16 residues. The CDR3 here is CASSLDGAGGGPEAFF. The CDR3 DNA reads as TGTGCCAGCAGCTTAGATGGGGCAGGGGGCGGGCCTGAAGCTTTCTTT.

The rearrangement joins TRBV15 to TRBJ1-2; D unclear. The CDR3 contains 14 residues. Germline loops: CDR1 LNHNV, CDR2 YYDKDF (reference sequence). V gave up 0 bases and J gave up 8 bases, with 13 bases separating them. The CDR3 spells CATSRETAVLGYTF. The CDR3 region has the DNA TGTGCCACCAGCAGAGAAACAGCCGTCTTGGGCTACACCTTC.

V and J are TRBV27 and TRBJ1-1; 7 bases are shared with TRBD1. The germline gives CDR1 MNHEY, CDR2 SMNVEV (reference sequence). V shed 6 bases, J shed 2 bases, and the junction held 15 bases outside the gene matches. This CDR3 region has 17 residues. CDR3: CASSRGQVPYLNTEAFF. The CDR3 DNA reads as TGTGCCAGCAGCCGAGGACAGGTCCCGTATCTTAACACTGAAGCTTTCTTT.

The V gene is TRBV6-4, the J gene TRBJ1-1, with D uncertain. Germline CDR1 is MRHNA and CDR2 is SNTAGT. The CDR3 spans 13 residues. The V gene lost 3 bases and the J gene lost 4 bases, with 9 bases spanning the gap. CDR3 DNA sequence: TGTGCCAGCAGTGAAATGGAGGGCACTGAAGCTTTCTTT. It translates to CASSEMEGTEAFF.

This chain connects TRBV30 to TRBJ1-3; tentative D call: TRBD1 (5 bases). With 0 bases removed from V and 8 bases from J, the gap between germline ends came to 5 bases. Germline CDR1 and CDR2: GTSNPN and SVGIG (reference sequence). The CDR3 sequence is 11 residues long. The CDR3, as DNA: TGTGCCTGGAGTGTACAGGACACCATATATTTT. This codes for CAWSVQDTIYF.

The rearrangement links TRBV2 to TRBJ1-6; 9 positions agree with TRBD1. The CDR3 totals 18 residues. Per the germline V gene, CDR1 is SNHLY and CDR2 is FYNNEI. J gave up 8 bases and V 6 bases, and 17 bases lay outside the gene matches. CDR3 residues: CASSGRTGRTGVDSPLHF. DNA for the CDR3: TGTGCCAGCAGCGGGCGGACTGGAAGGACAGGGGTGGATTCACCCCTCCACTTT.

This chain links TRBV7-6 with TRBJ2-5; tentatively, D is TRBD1 (6 bases). Deletions cut 6 bases from V and 11 bases from J, with 19 bases between. Germline V CDR1 and CDR2: SGHVS, FNYEAQ. The CDR3 has 13 residues. Written as DNA, the CDR3 is TGTGCCAGCAGTCTGAGCATGGCCCAGGGGCAGTACTTC. This codes for CASSLSMAQGQYF.

Details on this clone: At one boundary the junction diverges from the germline segment, which might be a read error. CDR3 DNA: TGTGCCAGCAGTTTTCGACCGGGACAGGGCTCTGGGGCCAACGGCCTGACTTTC. It yields the protein CASSFRPGQGSGANGLTF. The chain uses TRBV28 and TRBJ2-6; 9 bases agree with TRBD1. There are 18 residues in the CDR3. Germline loops: CDR1 MDHEN, CDR2 SYDVKM.

The CDR3 nucleotides read TGTGCCACCAGCAGATCCCCTACTAGCGGGAGATCATGGGAGCAGTACTTC. Protein product: CATSRSPTSGRSWEQYF. The genes are TRBV15 and TRBJ2-7; 11 bases align to TRBD2. The V gene end was trimmed by 2 bases and the J gene end by 7 bases; junction bases not matched to a gene: 13. The CDR3 spans 17 residues. CDR1 LNHNV and CDR2 YYDKDF come from the germline V gene (reference sequence).

The J gene is TRBJ1-1, the V gene TRBV7-9; 7 nucleotides match TRBD1. Germline-derived CDR1 and CDR2 are SEHNR and FQNEAQ (reference sequence). The CDR3 length is 11 residues. The V segment lost 10 bases and the J segment 4 bases; nucleotides outside the gene matches: 3. The CDR3 loop is CAIGQATEAFF. The CDR3 bases are TGTGCCATCGGACAGGCCACTGAAGCTTTCTTT.

On this clone: The junction departs from germline at one end; a sequencing error may be responsible. This chain joins TRBV28 and TRBJ2-6, with TRBD1 matching 10 bases. This CDR3 is 17 amino acids long. Germline values: CDR1 MDHEN, CDR2 SYDVKM. This CDR3 reads CASSLGDRGSGANGLTF. The CDR3, as DNA: TGTGCCAGCAGTTTGGGGGACAGGGGCTCTGGGGCCAACGGCCTGACTTTC.

The chain is built from TRBV9 and TRBJ1-3; a possible D gene is TRBD1 (6 bases). This CDR3 spans 15 amino acids. Germline V gene sequence: CDR1 SGDLS, CDR2 YYNGEE. Between the trimmed V and J ends, which lost 3 bases and 0 bases, there was a span of 10 bases. The CDR3 sequence: CASSGRGGSGNTIYF. As DNA, the CDR3 is TGTGCCAGCAGCGGAAGGGGGGGCTCTGGAAACACCATATATTTT.